Listed below are T cell receptor beta chains from one sample, sequenced in a study of identical twins. One entry per CDR3 protein results from TCRdb running MiXCR on the 5' RACE reads. The data contain roughly 250,000 distinct CDR3 sequences, about 7.3% of them singletons. These data were also reused for a study on yellow fever vaccine responses in identical twins.

Specimen: memory (CD45RO+) T cells sorted from blood. The source is a woman under 30 in good health. Both conserved end residues are part of each CDR3.

J gene | V gene | CDR3 protein
TRBJ2-7 | TRBV3-1 | CASSHGVYEQYF
TRBJ1-2 | TRBV7-8 | CASSSRRGPYFNYGYTF
TRBJ2-2 | TRBV20-1 | CSAPRAGVPTGELFF
TRBJ1-4 | TRBV7-8 | CATKTGGATNEKLFF
TRBJ1-5 | TRBV5-6 | CASSPSTGEPQHF
TRBJ1-1 | TRBV28 | CASSTLGELATEAFF
TRBJ2-3 | TRBV20-1 | CSANERTYTQYF
TRBJ1-1 | TRBV7-7 | CASSLDGRGSTEAFF
TRBJ2-2 | TRBV28 | CASSLGFSFGLAERGLTGELFF
TRBJ1-1 | TRBV29-1 | CSVVKAGTGVNTEAFF
TRBJ2-6 | TRBV12-3/TRBV12-4 | CASSYRRDSGANVLTF
TRBJ2-5 | TRBV4-2 | CASSQDVGGPPQETQYF
TRBJ2-1 | TRBV12-3/TRBV12-4 | CASSKGLAGGNEQFF
TRBJ2-7 | TRBV6-4 | CASSDREGPYEQYF
TRBJ1-2 | TRBV27 | CASSFIIGTGNYGYTF
TRBJ2-3 | TRBV6-4 | CASSAASGGLDTQYF
TRBJ2-6 | TRBV7-3 | CASSLIGGSGANVLTF
TRBJ2-6 | TRBV20-1 | CSASPGGPGANVLTF
TRBJ2-1 | TRBV6-2/TRBV6-3 | CASTPGTSGGYEQFF
TRBJ1-1 | TRBV18 | CASSDQSSRGNTEAFF
TRBJ2-1 | TRBV12-3/TRBV12-4 | CASSRLAGGIGEQFF
TRBJ2-1 | TRBV24-1 | CATVAGPYNEQFF
TRBJ2-5 | TRBV28 | CASSPAPGTGGLGFAETQYF
TRBJ2-3 | TRBV11-2 | CASSHLGTSGADTQYF
TRBJ2-3 | TRBV24-1 | CATSVTSGADTQYF